This T cell receptor beta chain emerged from a study of Graves' ophthalmopathy and Graves' hyperthyroidism. This clonotype was counted a few times. J was trimmed by 3 bases and V by 5 bases; bases with no gene match: 9. The germline gives CDR1 MNHEY, CDR2 SVGAGI. The CDR3 spans 15 residues. Additional autoimmune diseases, uncontrolled infections, pregnancy or lactation disqualified patients. Using RNA transcripts, the TCR beta CDR3 regions were amplified. Second-round multiplex PCR came after a first-round RT-PCR that employed HTBI primers. TCRdb fed the multiplex PCR reads into MiXCR, producing one record per CDR3 protein. The table includes over a million distinct CDR3 sequences, about 38% detected once.

This clonotype was sampled from an adult man with Graves' hyperthyroidism. The sequenced sample was peripheral blood or thyroid tissue (not recorded which). The chain employs TRBV6-5 and TRBJ1-2; 7 bases map to TRBD1. CDR3 residues: CASSAPGTDYYGYTF. In DNA, the CDR3 is TGTGCCAGCAGTGCCCCCGGGACAGATTACTATGGCTACACCTTC.